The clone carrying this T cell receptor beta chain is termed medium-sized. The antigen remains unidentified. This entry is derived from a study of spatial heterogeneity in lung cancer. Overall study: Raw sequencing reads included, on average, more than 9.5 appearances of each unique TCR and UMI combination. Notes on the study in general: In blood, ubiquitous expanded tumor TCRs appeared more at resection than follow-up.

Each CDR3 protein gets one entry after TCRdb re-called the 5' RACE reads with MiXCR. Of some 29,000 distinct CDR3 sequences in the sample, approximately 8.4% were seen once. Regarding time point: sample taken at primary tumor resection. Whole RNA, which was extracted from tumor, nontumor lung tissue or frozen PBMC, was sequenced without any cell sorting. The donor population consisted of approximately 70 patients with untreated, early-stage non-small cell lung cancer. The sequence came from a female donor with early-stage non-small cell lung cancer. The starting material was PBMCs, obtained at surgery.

The CDR3 region is CASSLDGLSYNEQFF. For the CDR3, the DNA is TGTGCCAGCAGCTTGGACGGGCTCTCCTACAATGAGCAGTTCTTC. This chain connects TRBV5-5 to TRBJ2-1; no clear D gene. CDR3 length: 15 amino acids. Per germline, CDR1 SGHKS and CDR2 YYEKEE (reference sequence). The germline V and J ends were trimmed by 0 bases and 0 bases, with 7 bases remaining between them.